Described below is a single T cell receptor (beta chain) sequence and its context. These data come from a study of blood T cell repertoires in COVID-19. Study context: Donors in the United States, Italy and Spain gave samples during acute or convalescent COVID-19.

The authors' processing: It was from reference gene primer amplification that nucleated cell counts were estimated. TCRdb's table, derived via immunoSEQ multiplex PCR, lists solely in-frame clones and lacks some. The V and J calls and clone size are taken from that table; D and trimming were inferred from the DNA. In the table there are 85,000 to 95,000 clones, about 90% of which are singletons. V dropped 0 bases and J dropped 5 bases, with 21 bases sitting between them. CDR1 SGDLS and CDR2 YYNGEE come from the germline V gene. The CDR3 contains 18 residues. The chain recombines TRBV9 with TRBJ2-1, with D perhaps matching TRBD1 (5 bases). This clonotype was obtained from a woman aged 50 to 60 in a cohort sampled during active COVID-19. Sequenced: peripheral blood. CDR3 bases: TGTGCCAGCAGCGTAGGATCAGGACACTCCATAAGGGACAATGAGCAGTTCTTC. Translating it yields CASSVGSGHSIRDNEQFF.